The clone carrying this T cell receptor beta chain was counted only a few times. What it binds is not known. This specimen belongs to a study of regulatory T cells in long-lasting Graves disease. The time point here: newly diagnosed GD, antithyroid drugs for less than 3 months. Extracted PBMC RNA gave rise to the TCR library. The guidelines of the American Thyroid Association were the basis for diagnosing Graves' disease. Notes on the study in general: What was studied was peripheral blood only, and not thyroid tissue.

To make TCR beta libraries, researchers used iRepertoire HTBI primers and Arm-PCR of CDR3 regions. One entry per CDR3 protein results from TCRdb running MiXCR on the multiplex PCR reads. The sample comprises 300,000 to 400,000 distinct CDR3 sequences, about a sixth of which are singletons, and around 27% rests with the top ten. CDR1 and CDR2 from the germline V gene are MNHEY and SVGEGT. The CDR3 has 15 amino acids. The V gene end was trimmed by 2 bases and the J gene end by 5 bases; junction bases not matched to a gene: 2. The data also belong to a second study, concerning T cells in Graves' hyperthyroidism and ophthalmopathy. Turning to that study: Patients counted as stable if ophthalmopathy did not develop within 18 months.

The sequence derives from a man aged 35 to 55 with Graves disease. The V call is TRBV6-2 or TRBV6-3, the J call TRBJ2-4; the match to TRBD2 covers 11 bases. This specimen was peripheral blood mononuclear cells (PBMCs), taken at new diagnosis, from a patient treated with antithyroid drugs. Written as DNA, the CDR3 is TGTGCCAGCAGTTACCGACTAGCGGGGCAAAACATTCAGTACTTC. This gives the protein CASSYRLAGQNIQYF.